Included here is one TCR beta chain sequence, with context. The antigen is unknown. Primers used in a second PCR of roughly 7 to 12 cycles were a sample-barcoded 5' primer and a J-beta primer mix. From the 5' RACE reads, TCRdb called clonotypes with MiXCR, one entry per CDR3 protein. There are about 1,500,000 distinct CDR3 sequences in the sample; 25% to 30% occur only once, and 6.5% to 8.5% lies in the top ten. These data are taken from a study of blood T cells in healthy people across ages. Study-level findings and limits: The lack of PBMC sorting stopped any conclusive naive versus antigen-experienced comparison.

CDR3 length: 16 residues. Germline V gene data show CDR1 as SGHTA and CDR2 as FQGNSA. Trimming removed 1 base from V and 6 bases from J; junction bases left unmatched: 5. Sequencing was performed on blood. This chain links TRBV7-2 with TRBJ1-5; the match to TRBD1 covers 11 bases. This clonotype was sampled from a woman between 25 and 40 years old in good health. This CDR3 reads CASSLDGTGGRQPQHF. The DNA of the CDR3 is TGTGCCAGCAGCTTAGATGGGACAGGGGGTCGTCAGCCCCAGCATTTT.